This T cell receptor beta chain was documented in a study of cytomegalovirus exposure and HLA in healthy donors. Study details: There were 65 million to 85 million unique TCRs (from HLA-typed donors) in an early data release. The study, taken as a whole, reports: Researchers had no immune exposure information except CMV serostatus available. Generally TCR sequences proved uncommon, though certain public TCRs appeared in numerous donors. According to an earlier analysis, most TCR beta V segments yielded productive rearrangements about 87% or about 30% of the time.

As for this clone: Its matching antigen is unknown.

The CDR3 has 13 amino acids. After removal of 4 bases from V and 11 bases from J, the junction contained 9 bases not matched to a gene. CDR1 is MDHEN, CDR2 SYDVKM, per germline. PCR employed 60 Vbeta and 13 Jbeta primers. Data came from immunoSEQ multiplex PCR; TCRdb stores just in-frame clones and leaves some out. The sample carries some 150,000 clones, around 81% recorded once. The receptor was derived from a woman aged 45-65 years in good health and CMV-seronegative. This chain connects TRBV28 to TRBJ1-2; 8 bases match TRBD1. Sequenced: PBMCs. CDR3 amino acids: CASSYRQGLRYTF. CDR3 coding DNA: TGTGCCAGCAGTTATCGACAGGGGTTAAGATACACCTTC.